This passage covers 22 T cell receptor beta chains from one sample sequenced in a study of CD8 T cells in ankylosing spondylitis. From the 5' RACE reads, TCRdb called clonotypes with MiXCR, one entry per CDR3 protein. Found here are 150,000 or so distinct CDR3 sequences, roughly 10% of them singletons; the top ten hold about 14%. Sequenced sample: blood, either unsorted or a sorted T cell fraction (not recorded which). Receptor source: a female donor with ankylosing spondylitis or in good health (not recorded which).

This clonotype has just a few counts. The rearrangement joins TRBV4-2 to TRBJ1-2, with D possibly matching TRBD1 (5 bases). V lost 3 bases and J 8 bases, leaving 10 bases between the germline ends. The CDR3 contains 12 residues. Germline assignment: CDR1 LGHNA and CDR2 YNFKEQ. The CDR3 coding sequence is TGTGCCAGCAGCCAGCAGGGAGGGGGCTACACCTTC. Encoded protein: CASSQQGGGYTF.

The chain combines TRBV3-1 with TRBJ1-1; D is unclear. V lost 0 bases and J lost 3, with 11 bases in between. The CDR3 extends over 15 amino acids. Germline V gene data show CDR1 as LGHDT and CDR2 as YNNKEL (reference sequence). CDR3 bases: TGTGCCAGCAGCCAAGATCTGAGTTTGGACACTGAAGCTTTCTTT. Amino acids: CASSQDLSLDTEAFF.

This clonotype was picked up many times. CDR3 in DNA: TGTGCCAGCAGCCAAACTACGACAGGGATCAACGAGCAGTACTTC. Amino acids: CASSQTTTGINEQYF. This chain connects TRBV9 to TRBJ2-7; TRBD1 aligns across 7 bases. Germline CDR1 SGDLS, CDR2 YYNGEE. CDR3 length: 15 amino acids. Trimming at V came to 4 bases and at J to 5 bases, leaving 12 bases not matched to a gene. Based on the CDR3 plus reference TRBV9 and TRBJ2-7, the full variable domain is DSGVTQTPKHLITATGQRVTLRCSPRSGDLSVYWYQQSLDQGLQFLIQYYNGEERAKGNILERFSAQQFPDLHSELNLSSLELGDSALYFCASSQTTTGINEQYFGPGTRLTVT.

This clonotype turned up a few times. The V call is TRBV6-1, the J call TRBJ2-7; 9 nucleotides agree with TRBD1. CDR3 length: 14 amino acids. J was trimmed by 6 bases and V by 6 bases; bases with no gene match: 9. Germline loops: CDR1 MNHNS, CDR2 SASEGT. This CDR3 reads CASSPGTGIIEQYF. As DNA, the CDR3 is TGTGCCAGCAGCCCCGGGACAGGGATCATCGAGCAGTACTTC.

This chain connects TRBV30 to TRBJ2-3; 8 positions agree with TRBD1. CDR1 and CDR2 from the germline V gene are GTSNPN and SVGIG (reference sequence). The CDR3 has 14 residues. The junction had 9 bases not matched to a gene; V was cut back by 6 bases and J by 4 bases. CDR3 protein: CACWLQGASDTQYF. The CDR3 DNA reads as TGTGCCTGCTGGTTGCAGGGGGCCTCAGATACGCAGTATTTT.

The chain uses TRBV12-3 or TRBV12-4 and TRBJ1-6; the D is unclear. Trimming took 4 bases from V and 10 from J, leaving 8 bases between them. This CDR3 contains 12 residues. CDR3 in amino acids: CASSSVRSPLHF. As DNA, the CDR3 is TGTGCCAGCAGTTCGGTGCGGTCACCCCTCCACTTT.

This clonotype was counted between two and nine times. The gene calls are TRBV30 and TRBJ2-6, with D uncertain. From germline, CDR1 is GTSNPN and CDR2 SVGIG (reference sequence). The CDR3 spans 14 residues. Trimming cost V 2 bases and J 4 bases, with 9 bases left between them. The DNA of the CDR3 is TGTGCCTGGAGTTTGGGTCCCGGGGCCAACGTCCTGACTTTC. Its protein product is CAWSLGPGANVLTF. Full variable domain (remainder filled in from reference TRBV30 and TRBJ2-6): SQTIHQWPATLVQPVGSPLSLECTVEGTSNPNLYWYRQAAGRGLQLLFYSVGIGQISSEVPQNLSASRPQDRQFILSSKKLLLSDSGFYLCAWSLGPGANVLTFGAGSRLTVL.

The V and J genes are TRBV6-5 and TRBJ2-6, with 9 bases lining up with TRBD1. V was clipped by 4 bases and J by 1 base; unmatched bases: 5. This CDR3 region has 17 residues. Germline loops: CDR1 MNHEY, CDR2 SVGAGI. The CDR3 here is CASSLPGQGSGANVLTF. In DNA, the CDR3 is TGTGCCAGCAGTTTACCGGGACAGGGATCTGGGGCCAACGTCCTGACTTTC.

The chain has TRBV4-3 and TRBJ2-7; D ambiguous. Germline-derived CDR1 and CDR2 are LGHNA and YSLEER. The V gene lost 0 bases and the J gene lost 4 bases, with 7 bases spanning the gap. The CDR3 runs 13 residues. CDR3 region: CASSQDGVYEQYF. The CDR3 nucleotides are TGCGCCAGCAGCCAAGATGGGGTATACGAGCAGTACTTC.

The chain uses TRBV2 and TRBJ2-3; 7 bases align to TRBD1. V lost 6 bases, J lost 4 bases, and 7 bases stayed unmatched. The CDR3 is 14 amino acids. Per the germline V gene, CDR1 is SNHLY and CDR2 is FYNNEI. The CDR3 sequence is CASRGDRVSDTQYF. The CDR3 DNA reads TGTGCCAGCAGAGGCGACAGGGTATCAGATACGCAGTATTTT.

This rearrangement joins TRBV2 to TRBJ2-1, with TRBD2 matching over 9 bases. V shed 8 bases and J 4 bases; nucleotides not matched to a gene: 6. The CDR3 is 14 amino acids. Germline V gives CDR1 SNHLY, CDR2 FYNNEI. CDR3 region: CASLGAGGYNEQFF. The DNA of the CDR3 is TGTGCCAGCTTGGGGGCGGGGGGGTACAATGAGCAGTTCTTC.

This clonotype has a handful of counts. The chain joins TRBV4-1 to TRBJ2-2; TRBD2 is a possible D gene (7 bases). V lost 7 bases, J lost 7 bases, and 19 bases lay in between. The CDR3 totals 15 residues. The germline V gene encodes CDR1 MGHRA and CDR2 YSYEKL. This CDR3 reads CASTQRGGYDGELFF. CDR3 coding DNA: TGCGCCAGCACCCAGAGGGGGGGCTACGACGGGGAGCTGTTTTTT.

This clonotype was observed a few times. The chain uses TRBV29-1 and TRBJ2-3; 11 bases are shared with TRBD2. From germline, CDR1 is SQVTM and CDR2 ANQGSEA. V lost 6 bases and J lost 6; bases outside the gene matches: 8. There are 14 residues in the CDR3. CDR3 DNA: TGCAGCGTCTCGGGACTAGCGGCTTATGATACGCAGTATTTT. Its translation: CSVSGLAAYDTQYF.

V and J are TRBV28 and TRBJ2-1, with D possibly matching TRBD2 (6 bases). The V end was cut by 2 bases, the J end by 3 bases, with 14 bases between. Germline lookup yields CDR1 MDHEN and CDR2 SYDVKM. This CDR3 has 16 residues. CDR3 loop: CASSLRTTSSYNEQFF. The CDR3 coding sequence is TGTGCCAGCAGTTTAAGGACTACCAGCAGCTACAATGAGCAGTTCTTC.

This clonotype was found a few times. The chain employs TRBV24-1 and TRBJ2-1; TRBD1 matches 8 bases. The V gene's germline CDR1 is KGHDR and CDR2 SFDVKD. The CDR3 runs 14 residues. The V and J ends lost 6 bases and 9 bases, in that order; junction bases with no gene match: 9. CDR3 sequence: CATSPRDRPGEQFF. In DNA form, the CDR3 reads TGTGCCACCAGTCCGAGGGACAGGCCAGGTGAGCAGTTCTTC.

The V and J genes are TRBV20-1 and TRBJ2-1, with 8 nucleotides matching TRBD1. This CDR3 contains 16 residues. Germline values: CDR1 DFQATT, CDR2 SNEGSKA (reference sequence). The V segment lost 0 bases and the J segment 2 bases; nucleotides outside the gene matches: 6. The CDR3 loop reads CSAREPTGVTYNEQFF. As DNA, the CDR3 is TGCAGTGCTAGAGAACCGACAGGGGTCACCTACAATGAGCAGTTCTTC.

This clonotype came up many times. J is TRBJ2-7 and V is TRBV4-2; no firm D call. V shed 4 bases and J shed 7 bases, with 14 bases lying between them. The CDR3 covers 13 residues. Germline values: CDR1 LGHNA, CDR2 YNFKEQ. CDR3 sequence reads: CASSPHTGSEQYF. In DNA, the CDR3 is TGTGCCAGCAGCCCCCATACGGGTTCGGAGCAGTACTTC.

The V call is TRBV19, the J call TRBJ2-2; 12 bases are shared with TRBD2. V was pared by 9 bases and J by 7 bases, with 6 bases of the junction left unmatched. Germline CDR1 reads LNHDA; CDR2 reads SQIVND (reference sequence). The CDR3 totals 14 residues. The CDR3 nucleotides read TGTGCCAGCCACTCGGGACTAGCGGGCGGGGAGCTGTTTTTT. It yields the protein CASHSGLAGGELFF.

A note on this clonotype: Sequence at one end of the junction differs from germline and may be a read error. V and J are TRBV3-1 and TRBJ2-5; D is possibly TRBD2 (6 bases). Germline CDR1 reads LGHDT; CDR2 reads YNNKEL (reference sequence). The CDR3 is 14 amino acids. This CDR3 reads CASNQDPSEGTQYF. Here the CDR3 DNA reads TGTGCCAGCAACCAAGATCCTAGCGAAGGGACCCAGTACTTC.

This sequence joins TRBV12-5 and TRBJ2-7; D could derive from TRBD1 or TRBD2 (5 bases each). Trimming pared 0 bases from V and 4 bases from J, leaving 10 bases between. Germline V gene sequence: CDR1 LGHNT, CDR2 FRNRAP. The CDR3 runs 14 residues. CDR3 nucleotide sequence: TGTGCTAGTGGTTTGGTCCAGGGAGCGTACGAGCAGTACTTC. Translating it yields CASGLVQGAYEQYF.

V is TRBV30 and J is TRBJ2-1; D unclear. Germline-derived CDR1 and CDR2 are GTSNPN and SVGIG (reference sequence). Trimming took off 5 bases at V and 0 bases at J, with 8 bases between the two ends. The CDR3 is made up of 13 amino acids. The CDR3 DNA follows: TGTGCCTGGTTAGGAAGCTCCTACAATGAGCAGTTCTTC. Residues: CAWLGSSYNEQFF.

This clonotype has at least ten counts. The chain is built from TRBV20-1 and TRBJ2-7; D uncertain. From germline, CDR1 is DFQATT and CDR2 SNEGSKA (reference sequence). With 0 bases removed from V and 4 bases from J, the gap between germline ends came to 13 bases. This CDR3 has 14 residues. The CDR3 sequence is CSARDLRVRYEQYF. Written as DNA, the CDR3 is TGCAGTGCTAGAGATCTTAGGGTTAGATACGAGCAGTACTTC.